The sequence of this TCR beta chain was determined in a study of blood T cell repertoires in COVID-19. Repertoires were generated with immunoSEQ multiplex PCR, while TCRdb's copy carries only in-frame clones and drops some. Of over 250,000 clones listed, roughly 84% are singletons. The CDR3 spans 13 residues. V lost 4 bases to trimming and J lost 7 bases, with 10 bases between them. In germline, CDR1 is MRHNA, CDR2 SNTAGT. The sequence was obtained from a human donor with COVID-19, enrolled during active disease. The donor label of this sample is uncertain. The chain links TRBV6-4 to TRBJ1-4; weak D call: TRBD1 (5 bases). The sample comprised peripheral blood. The CDR3 sequence is CASSGGPGEKLFF. The CDR3 coding sequence is TGTGCCAGCAGTGGGGGCCCGGGTGAAAAACTGTTTTTT.